These T cell receptor gamma chains were read from a single sample in a study of gammadelta T cells in human blood. TCRdb re-called the RT-PCR reads using CATT. The sample includes over a hundred gamma-chain clones, around 62% seen only once; the top ten take 98%. The sequencing input was Vgamma9Vdelta2 gamma-delta T cells from infant blood. The source of these receptors is a human donor. The conserved cysteine and the conserved F or W are not part of the CDR3 here. Each record gives: J gene, V gene, CDR3 protein.

J gene: TRGJP
V gene: TRGV9
CDR3 protein: ALWEQELGKKIKV

J gene: TRGJP1
V gene: TRGV10
CDR3 protein: TTVLRGSTTGWFKI

J gene: TRGJP
V gene: TRGV9
CDR3 protein: ALWEVQELGKKIKV

J gene: TRGJP1
V gene: TRGV10
CDR3 protein: AAWDTTGWFKI